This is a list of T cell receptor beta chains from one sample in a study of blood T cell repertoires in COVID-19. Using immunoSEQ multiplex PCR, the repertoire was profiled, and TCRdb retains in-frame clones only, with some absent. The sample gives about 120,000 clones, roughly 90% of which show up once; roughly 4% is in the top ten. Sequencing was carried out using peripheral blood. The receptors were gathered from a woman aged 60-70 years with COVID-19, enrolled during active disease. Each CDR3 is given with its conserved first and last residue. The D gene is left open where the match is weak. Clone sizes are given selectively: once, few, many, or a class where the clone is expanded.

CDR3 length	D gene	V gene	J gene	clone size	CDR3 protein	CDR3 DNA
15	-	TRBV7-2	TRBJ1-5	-	CASSIQDSSNQPQHF	TGTGCCAGCAGCATCCAGGACAGCAGCAATCAGCCCCAGCATTTT
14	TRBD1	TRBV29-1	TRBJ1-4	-	CSVQGDRNSEKLFF	TGCAGCGTTCAGGGGGACAGGAACAGCGAAAAACTGTTTTTT
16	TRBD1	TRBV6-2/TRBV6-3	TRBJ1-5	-	CASSEPTGTSNQPQHF	TGTGCCAGCAGTGAGCCGACAGGGACCAGCAATCAGCCCCAGCATTTT
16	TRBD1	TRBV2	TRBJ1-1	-	CASNPAGTGALLGAFF	TGTGCCAGCAATCCAGCCGGGACAGGGGCTCTGTTGGGTGCTTTCTTT
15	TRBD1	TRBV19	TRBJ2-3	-	CASSIEGTGLDTQYF	TGTGCCAGTAGTATAGAAGGGACAGGGTTAGATACGCAGTATTTT
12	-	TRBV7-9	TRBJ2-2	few	CASSPGTGELFF	TGTGCCAGCAGCCCAGGGACCGGGGAGCTGTTTTTT
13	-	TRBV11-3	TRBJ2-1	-	CASSLVHEGEQFF	TGTGCCAGCAGCTTAGTTCACGAGGGCGAGCAGTTCTTC
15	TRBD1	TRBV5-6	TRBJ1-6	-	CASSLEGAGNSPLHF	TGTGCCAGCAGCTTGGAGGGGGCGGGTAATTCACCCCTCCACTTT
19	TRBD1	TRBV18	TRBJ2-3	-	CASSPRTGGAGGGTDTQYF	TGTGCCAGCTCTCCTCGGACAGGGGGCGCGGGAGGTGGCACAGATACGCAGTATTTT
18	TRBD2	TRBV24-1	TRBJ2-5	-	CATSDTSGGAGVRETQYF	TGTGCCACCAGTGACACGAGCGGGGGGGCCGGAGTTCGAGAGACCCAGTACTTC
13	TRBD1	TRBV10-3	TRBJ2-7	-	CAIRGTGSSEQYF	TGTGCCATCAGGGGGACAGGGTCTTCAGAGCAGTACTTC
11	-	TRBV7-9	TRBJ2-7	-	CASSAGHEQYF	TGTGCCAGCAGTGCGGGCCACGAGCAGTACTTC
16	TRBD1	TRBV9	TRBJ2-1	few	CASSLSTGTGGNEQFF	TGTGCCAGCAGCCTATCTACCGGGACAGGGGGCAATGAGCAGTTCTTC
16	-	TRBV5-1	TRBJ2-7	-	CASSLGLGPGIYEQYF	TGCGCCAGCAGCTTGGGTTTAGGGCCAGGGATTTACGAGCAGTACTTC
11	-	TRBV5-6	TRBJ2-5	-	CASSAEETQYF	TGTGCCAGCAGCGCAGAAGAGACCCAGTACTTC
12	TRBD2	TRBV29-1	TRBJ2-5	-	CSTTSGEETQYF	TGCAGCACGACTAGCGGGGAAGAGACCCAGTACTTC
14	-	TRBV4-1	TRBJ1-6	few	CASSQDRVSSPLHF	TGCGCCAGCAGCCAAGACAGGGTGAGTTCACCCCTCCACTTT
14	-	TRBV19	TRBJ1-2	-	CASSGGTRKAGYTF	TGTGCCAGTAGTGGCGGGACCCGAAAGGCTGGCTACACCTTC
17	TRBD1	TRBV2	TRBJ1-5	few	CASSPGTGGYSNQPQHF	TGTGCCAGCAGCCCCGGGACAGGGGGGTATAGCAATCAGCCCCAGCATTTT
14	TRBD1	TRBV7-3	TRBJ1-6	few	CASSLGTEGSPLHF	TGTGCCAGCAGCCTCGGGACAGAGGGTTCACCCCTCCACTTT
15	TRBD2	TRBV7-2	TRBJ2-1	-	CASSLTGGLGNEQFF	TGTGCCAGCAGCCTAACCGGGGGGTTGGGGAATGAGCAGTTCTTC
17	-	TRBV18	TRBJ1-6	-	CASSPYGGSGRNSPLHF	TGTGCCAGCTCACCGTATGGGGGCTCAGGGCGGAATTCACCCCTCCACTTT
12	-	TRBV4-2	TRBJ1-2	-	CASSQDVNGYTF	TGTGCCAGCAGCCAAGATGTAAATGGCTACACCTTC